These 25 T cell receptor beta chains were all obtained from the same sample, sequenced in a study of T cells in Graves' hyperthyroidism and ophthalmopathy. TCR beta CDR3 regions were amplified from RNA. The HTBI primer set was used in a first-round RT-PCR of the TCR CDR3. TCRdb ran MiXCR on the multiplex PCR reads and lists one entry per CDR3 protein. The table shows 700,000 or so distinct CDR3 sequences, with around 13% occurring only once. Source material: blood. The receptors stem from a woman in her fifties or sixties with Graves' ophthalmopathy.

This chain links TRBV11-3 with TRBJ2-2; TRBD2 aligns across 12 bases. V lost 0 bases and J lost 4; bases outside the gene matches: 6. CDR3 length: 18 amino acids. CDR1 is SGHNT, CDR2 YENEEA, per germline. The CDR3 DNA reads TGTGCCAGCAGCTTAGACCTTACTAGCGGGAGGTCCACCGGGGAGCTGTTTTTT. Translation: CASSLDLTSGRSTGELFF. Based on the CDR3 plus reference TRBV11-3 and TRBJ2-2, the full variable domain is EAGVVQSPRYKIIEKKQPVAFWCNPISGHNTLYWYLQNLGQGPELLIRYENEEAVDDSQLPKDRFSAERLKGVDSTLKIQPAELGDSAVYLCASSLDLTSGRSTGELFFGEGSRLTVL.

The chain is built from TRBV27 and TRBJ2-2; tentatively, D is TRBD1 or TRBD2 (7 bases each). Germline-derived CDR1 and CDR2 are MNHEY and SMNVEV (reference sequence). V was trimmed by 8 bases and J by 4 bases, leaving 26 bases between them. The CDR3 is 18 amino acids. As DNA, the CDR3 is TGTGCCAGCCAGCAGGGGGGGGGGGGGGGGGCCGGCACCGGGGAGCTGTTTTTT. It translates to CASQQGGGGGAGTGELFF.

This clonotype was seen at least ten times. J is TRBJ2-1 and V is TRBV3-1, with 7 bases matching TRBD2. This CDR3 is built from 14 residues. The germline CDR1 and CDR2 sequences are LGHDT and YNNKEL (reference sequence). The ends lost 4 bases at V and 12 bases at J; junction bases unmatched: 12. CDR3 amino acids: CASSLGGPSFGQFF. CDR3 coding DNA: TGTGCCAGCAGCCTGGGAGGGCCCTCTTTCGGGCAGTTCTTC.

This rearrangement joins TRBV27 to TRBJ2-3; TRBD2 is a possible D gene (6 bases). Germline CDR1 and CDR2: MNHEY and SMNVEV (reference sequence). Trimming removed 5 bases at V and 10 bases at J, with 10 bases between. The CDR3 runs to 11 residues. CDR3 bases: TGTGCCAGCAGTAATGGCGGGGCGCAGTATTTT. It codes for CASSNGGAQYF.

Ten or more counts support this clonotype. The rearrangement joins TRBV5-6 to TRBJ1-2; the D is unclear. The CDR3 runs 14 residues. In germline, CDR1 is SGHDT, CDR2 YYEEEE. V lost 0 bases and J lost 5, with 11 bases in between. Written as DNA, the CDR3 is TGTGCCAGCAGCTTGGTAAAGGGCAGTTATGGCTACACCTTC. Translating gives CASSLVKGSYGYTF.

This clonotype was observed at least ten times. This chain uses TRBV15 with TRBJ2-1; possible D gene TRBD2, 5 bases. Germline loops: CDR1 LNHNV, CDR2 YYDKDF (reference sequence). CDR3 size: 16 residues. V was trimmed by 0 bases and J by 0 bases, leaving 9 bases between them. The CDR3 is CATSRDLRDSYNEQFF. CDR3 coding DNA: TGTGCCACCAGCAGAGATCTCCGGGACTCCTACAATGAGCAGTTCTTC.

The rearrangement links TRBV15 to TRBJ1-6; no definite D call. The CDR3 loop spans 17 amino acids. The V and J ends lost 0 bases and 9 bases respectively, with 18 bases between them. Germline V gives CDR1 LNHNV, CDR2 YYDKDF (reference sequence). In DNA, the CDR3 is TGTGCCACCAGCAGAGAGATTGGACCAAGAAGTGGTTCACCCCTCCACTTT. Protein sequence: CATSREIGPRSGSPLHF.

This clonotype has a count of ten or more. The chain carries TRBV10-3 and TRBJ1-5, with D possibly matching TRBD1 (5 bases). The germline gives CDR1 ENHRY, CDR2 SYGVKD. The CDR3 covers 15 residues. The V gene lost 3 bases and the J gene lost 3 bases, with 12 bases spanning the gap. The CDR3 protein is CAISDLGGDNQPQHF. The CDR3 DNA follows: TGTGCCATCAGTGACCTGGGAGGGGACAATCAGCCCCAGCATTTT.

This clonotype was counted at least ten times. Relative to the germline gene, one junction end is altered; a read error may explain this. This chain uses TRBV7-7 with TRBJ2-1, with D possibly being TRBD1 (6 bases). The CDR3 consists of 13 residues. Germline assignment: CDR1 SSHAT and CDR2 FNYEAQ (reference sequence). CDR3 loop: CASSLNRENEQFF. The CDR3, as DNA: TGTGCTAGCAGCTTGAACAGGGAGAATGAGCAGTTCTTC.

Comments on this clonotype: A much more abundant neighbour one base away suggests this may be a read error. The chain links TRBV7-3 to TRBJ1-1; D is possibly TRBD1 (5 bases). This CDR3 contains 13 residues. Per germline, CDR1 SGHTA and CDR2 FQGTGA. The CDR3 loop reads CAGSTQGGTEAFF. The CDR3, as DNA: TGTGCCGGCAGCACCCAGGGAGGAACTGAAGCTTTCTTT.

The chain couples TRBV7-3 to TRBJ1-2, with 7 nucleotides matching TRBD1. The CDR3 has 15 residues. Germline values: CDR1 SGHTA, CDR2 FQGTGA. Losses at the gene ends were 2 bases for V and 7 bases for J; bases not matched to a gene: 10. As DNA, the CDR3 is TGTGCCAGCAGCTTACGGGCAGGGGGGAGTCGTGGCTACACCTTC. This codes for CASSLRAGGSRGYTF.

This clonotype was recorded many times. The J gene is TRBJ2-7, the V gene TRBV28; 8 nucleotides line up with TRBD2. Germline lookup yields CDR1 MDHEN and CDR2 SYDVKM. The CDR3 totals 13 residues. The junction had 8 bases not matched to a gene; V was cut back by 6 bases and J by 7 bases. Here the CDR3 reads CASRPPVAGEQYF. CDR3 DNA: TGTGCCAGCAGGCCGCCTGTAGCGGGGGAGCAGTACTTC.

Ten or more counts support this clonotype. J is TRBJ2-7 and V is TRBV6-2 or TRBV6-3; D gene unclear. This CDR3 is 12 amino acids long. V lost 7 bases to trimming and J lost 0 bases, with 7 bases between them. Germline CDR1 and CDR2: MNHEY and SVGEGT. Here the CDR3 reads CASTASSYEQYF. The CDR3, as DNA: TGTGCCAGCACCGCAAGCTCCTACGAGCAGTACTTC.

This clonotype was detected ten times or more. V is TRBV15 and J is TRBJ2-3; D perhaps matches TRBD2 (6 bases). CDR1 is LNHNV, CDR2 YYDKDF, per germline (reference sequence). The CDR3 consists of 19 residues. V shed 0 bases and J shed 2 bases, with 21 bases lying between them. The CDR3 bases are TGTGCCACCAGCAGAGATCCCCGGACTATTATCCCTCTCACAGATACGCAGTATTTT. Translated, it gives CATSRDPRTIIPLTDTQYF.

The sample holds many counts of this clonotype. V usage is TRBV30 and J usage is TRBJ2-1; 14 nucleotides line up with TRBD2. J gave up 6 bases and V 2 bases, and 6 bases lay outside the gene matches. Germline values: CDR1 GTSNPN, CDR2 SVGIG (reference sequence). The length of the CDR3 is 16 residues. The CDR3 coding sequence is TGTGCCTGGAGTCCCCCGGGACTAGCGGGAGTCAATGAGCAGTTCTTC. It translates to CAWSPPGLAGVNEQFF. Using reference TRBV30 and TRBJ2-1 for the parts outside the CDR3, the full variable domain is SQTIHQWPATLVQPVGSPLSLECTVEGTSNPNLYWYRQAAGRGLQLLFYSVGIGQISSEVPQNLSASRPQDRQFILSSKKLLLSDSGFYLCAWSPPGLAGVNEQFFGPGTRLTVL.

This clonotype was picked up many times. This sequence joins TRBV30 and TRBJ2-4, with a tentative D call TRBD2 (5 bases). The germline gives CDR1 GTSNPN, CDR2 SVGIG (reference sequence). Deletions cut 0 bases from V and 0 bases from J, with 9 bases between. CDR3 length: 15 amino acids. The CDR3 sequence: CAWSVRGLAKNIQYF. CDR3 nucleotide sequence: TGTGCCTGGAGTGTACGGGGATTAGCCAAAAACATTCAGTACTTC. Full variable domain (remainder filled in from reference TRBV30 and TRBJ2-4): SQTIHQWPATLVQPVGSPLSLECTVEGTSNPNLYWYRQAAGRGLQLLFYSVGIGQISSEVPQNLSASRPQDRQFILSSKKLLLSDSGFYLCAWSVRGLAKNIQYFGAGTRLSVL.

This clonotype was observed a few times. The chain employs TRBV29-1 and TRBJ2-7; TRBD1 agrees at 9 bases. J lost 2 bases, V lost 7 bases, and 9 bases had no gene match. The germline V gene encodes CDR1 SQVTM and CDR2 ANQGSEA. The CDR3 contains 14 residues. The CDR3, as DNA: TGCAGCGGGACCTCGGGACAGGGCGCCTACGAGCAGTACTTC. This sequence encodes CSGTSGQGAYEQYF.

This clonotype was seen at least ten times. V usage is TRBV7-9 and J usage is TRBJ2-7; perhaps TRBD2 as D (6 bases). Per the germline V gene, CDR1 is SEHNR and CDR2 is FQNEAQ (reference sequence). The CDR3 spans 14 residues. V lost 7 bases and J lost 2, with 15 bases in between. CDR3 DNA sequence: TGTGCCAGCACCCGGGACTCGATAACCTACGAGCAGTACTTC. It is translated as CASTRDSITYEQYF.

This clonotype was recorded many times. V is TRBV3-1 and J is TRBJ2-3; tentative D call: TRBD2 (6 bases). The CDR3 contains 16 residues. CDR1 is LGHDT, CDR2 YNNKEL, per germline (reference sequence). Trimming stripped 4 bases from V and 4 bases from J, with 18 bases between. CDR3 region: CASSPQALAPADTQYF. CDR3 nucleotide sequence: TGTGCCAGCAGCCCCCAAGCACTAGCTCCGGCAGATACGCAGTATTTT.

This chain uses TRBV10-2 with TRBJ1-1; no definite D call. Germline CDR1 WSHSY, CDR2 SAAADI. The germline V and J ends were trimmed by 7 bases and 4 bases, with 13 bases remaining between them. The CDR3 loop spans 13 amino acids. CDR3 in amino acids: CASKTREGTEAFF. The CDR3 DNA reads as TGCGCCAGCAAAACCCGGGAGGGCACTGAAGCTTTCTTT.

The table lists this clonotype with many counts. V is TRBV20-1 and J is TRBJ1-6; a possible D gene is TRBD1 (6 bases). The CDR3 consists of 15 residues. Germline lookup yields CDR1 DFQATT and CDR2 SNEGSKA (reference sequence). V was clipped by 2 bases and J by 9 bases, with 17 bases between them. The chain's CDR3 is CSARRRFRGGSPLHF. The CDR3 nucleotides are TGCAGTGCTAGACGCCGTTTCAGGGGAGGTTCACCCCTCCACTTT.

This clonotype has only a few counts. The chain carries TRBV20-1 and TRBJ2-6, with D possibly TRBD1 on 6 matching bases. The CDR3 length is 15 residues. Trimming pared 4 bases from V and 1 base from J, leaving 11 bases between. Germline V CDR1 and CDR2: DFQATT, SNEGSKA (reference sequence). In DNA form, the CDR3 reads TGCAGTGCTACAGGGGTTGGGTCTGGGGCCAACGTCCTGACTTTC. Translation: CSATGVGSGANVLTF.

The CDR3 protein is CASQTSGGGSTDTQYF. CDR3 in DNA: TGTGCCAGCCAGACTAGCGGGGGGGGAAGCACAGATACGCAGTATTTT. The chain has TRBV2 and TRBJ2-3, with 14 bases fitting TRBD2. Germline V CDR1 and CDR2: SNHLY, FYNNEI. CDR3 length: 16 residues. V gave up 8 bases and J gave up 0 bases; unmatched junction bases: 4.

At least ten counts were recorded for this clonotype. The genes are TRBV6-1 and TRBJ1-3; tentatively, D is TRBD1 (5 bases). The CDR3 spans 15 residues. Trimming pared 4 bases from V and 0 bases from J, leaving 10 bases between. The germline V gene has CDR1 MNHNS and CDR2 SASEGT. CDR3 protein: CASSVGELSGNTIYF. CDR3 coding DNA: TGTGCCAGCAGTGTGGGGGAACTCTCTGGAAACACCATATATTTT.

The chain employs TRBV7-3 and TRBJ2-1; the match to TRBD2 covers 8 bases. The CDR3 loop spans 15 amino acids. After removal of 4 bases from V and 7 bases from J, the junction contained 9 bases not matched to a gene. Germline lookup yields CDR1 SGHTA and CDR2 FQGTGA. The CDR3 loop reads CASSSGIAGMNEQFF. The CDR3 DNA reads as TGTGCCAGCAGCTCCGGAATAGCGGGAATGAATGAGCAGTTCTTC. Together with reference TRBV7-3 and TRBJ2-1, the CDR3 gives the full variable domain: GAGVSQTPSNKVTEKGKYVELRCDPISGHTALYWYRQSLGQGPEFLIYFQGTGAADDSGLPNDRFFAVRPEGSVSTLKIQRTERGDSAVYLCASSSGIAGMNEQFFGPGTRLTVL.